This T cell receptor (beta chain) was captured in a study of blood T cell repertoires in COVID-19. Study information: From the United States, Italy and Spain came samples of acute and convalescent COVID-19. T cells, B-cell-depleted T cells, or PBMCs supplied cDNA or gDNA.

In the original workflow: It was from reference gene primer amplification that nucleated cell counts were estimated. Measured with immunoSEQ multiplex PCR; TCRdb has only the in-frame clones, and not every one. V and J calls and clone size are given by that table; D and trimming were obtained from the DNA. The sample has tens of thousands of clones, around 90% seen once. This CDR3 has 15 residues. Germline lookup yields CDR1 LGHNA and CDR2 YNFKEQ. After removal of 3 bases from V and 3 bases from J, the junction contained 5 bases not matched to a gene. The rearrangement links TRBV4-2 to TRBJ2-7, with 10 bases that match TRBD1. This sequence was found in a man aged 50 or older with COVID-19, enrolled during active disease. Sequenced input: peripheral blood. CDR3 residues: CASSQAGQGNYEQYF. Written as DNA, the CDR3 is TGTGCCAGCAGCCAGGCGGGACAGGGGAACTACGAGCAGTACTTC.